The T cell receptor (beta chain) under discussion was sequenced for a study of blood T cell repertoires in COVID-19. Authors' analysis steps: It was from reference gene primer amplification that nucleated cell counts were estimated. Only in-frame clones appear in the TCRdb table, and some are missing; sequencing was by immunoSEQ multiplex PCR. Clone size and V and J calls were adopted from that table, with D and trimming inferred from the DNA. Found here are roughly 330,000 clones, nearly 90% of them singletons; the top ten hold approximately 5.4%. Germline V CDR1 and CDR2: SEHNR, FQNEAQ (reference sequence). Trimming removed 5 bases from V and 3 bases from J; junction bases left unmatched: 6. The CDR3 covers 16 residues. Participants were aged roughly 18 to 90 years, lived in 24 US areas, and enrolled virtually.

Sequenced sample: PBMCs or T cells enriched from blood (not recorded which). The chain employs TRBV7-9 and TRBJ2-7; 14 bases match TRBD2. This sequence was found in a woman aged 25 to 39 who had recovered from COVID-19. The CDR3 nucleotides are TGTGCCAGCAGCGGAGGGACTAGCGGGGGCCTCTACGAGCAGTACTTC. Its protein product is CASSGGTSGGLYEQYF.